The rows below give T cell receptor beta chains drawn from one sample of a study of tumor and adjacent non-tumor tissue in lung cancer. Via MiXCR, TCRdb re-called the multiplex PCR reads, giving one row per CDR3 protein. The profile shows over 100,000 distinct CDR3 sequences, 75% of them singletons. The source material was lung tumor tissue. The receptors were sampled from a woman in her fifties or sixties with non-small cell lung cancer. Each CDR3 is given with its conserved first and last residue. Fields, in order: V gene, D gene, J gene, clone size, CDR3 protein, CDR3 DNA. D genes are given only for firm matches. Only part of the rows carry a size: once, few, many, or a class if the clone is expanded.

V: TRBV20-1; D: .; J: TRBJ1-1; size: .; CDR3: CGARDFRVSNTEAFF; DNA: TGCGGTGCTAGAGATTTCAGGGTCTCGAACACTGAAGCTTTCTTT
V: TRBV5-1; D: .; J: TRBJ1-5; size: .; CDR3: CASTLQGASNQPQHF; DNA: TGCGCCAGCACCTTGCAAGGGGCCAGCAATCAGCCCCAGCATTTT
V: TRBV28; D: .; J: TRBJ1-5; size: once; CDR3: CTSNKWTANQPQHF; DNA: TGTACCAGCAACAAGTGGACTGCCAATCAGCCCCAGCACTTT
V: TRBV11-2; D: TRBD2; J: TRBJ2-7; size: .; CDR3: CAGSYVTSGSSEQYF; DNA: TGTGCCGGCAGCTACGTGACTAGCGGGAGCTCCGAGCAGTACTTC
V: TRBV11-3; D: .; J: TRBJ1-1; size: .; CDR3: CTSQAQDVNIAAFF; DNA: TGTACCAGCCAGGCCCAGGACGTGAACATTGCAGCTTTCTTT
V: TRBV6-2/TRBV6-3; D: .; J: TRBJ1-2; size: .; CDR3: CATTDYGNYGYTF; DNA: TGTGCCACCACGGATTACGGCAACTATGGCTACACCTTC
V: TRBV29-1; D: .; J: TRBJ2-3; size: once; CDR3: CSVAGLDCTDTQYF; DNA: TGCAGCGTTGCAGGGCTTGATTGCACAGATACGCAGTATTTT
V: TRBV11-2; D: .; J: TRBJ2-3; size: .; CDR3: CASSATGTAANTHYF; DNA: TGTGCCAGCAGCGCCACCGGGACGGCCGCAAATACGCATTATTTT
V: TRBV11-2; D: TRBD1; J: TRBJ2-7; size: once; CDR3: CASGLFTGTAEQYF; DNA: TGTGCGAGCGGCTTATTCACCGGGACAGCCGAGCAGTACTTC
V: TRBV20-1; D: TRBD1; J: TRBJ1-2; size: once; CDR3: CSERGEGARGYTF; DNA: TGCAGTGAGCGGGGGGAGGGGGCACGCGGCTACACCTTC